Given below is one T cell receptor beta chain in context. Its matching antigen is unknown. The record originates from a study of T cell responses to AZD1222 COVID-19 vaccine. Notes on the study in general: With dominance at 160-218 and 743-854, vaccine-associated CD4 TCRs spanned spike.

V was shortened by 5 bases and J by 5 bases, with 10 bases between the two germline ends. Germline-derived CDR1 and CDR2 are LGHNT and FRNRAP. The CDR3 length is 13 residues. TCRdb keeps only in-frame clones here, not all; method: immunoSEQ multiplex PCR. The sample shows 130,000 or so clones, roughly nine tenths of them seen only once. The starting material was peripheral blood, obtained on day 0 of AZD1222 vaccination. This chain connects TRBV12-5 to TRBJ1-5; no firm D call. This clonotype was sampled from an adult in good health. The CDR3 is CASGMTRDQPQHF. CDR3 DNA: TGTGCTAGTGGTATGACGCGAGATCAGCCCCAGCATTTT.